The next 20 T cell receptor beta chains were all read from a single sample in a study of blood T cell repertoires in COVID-19. The method was immunoSEQ multiplex PCR; TCRdb's version includes in-frame clones alone and lacks a portion of them. The sample lists about 170,000 clones; approximately 91% were seen once. The sample taken for sequencing was peripheral blood. These TCRs come from a man younger than 35 with COVID-19, enrolled during active disease.

DNA of the CDR3: TGTGCCAGCAGTTATTTTCGAGGGGGAAGGGGCACTGAAGCTTTCTTT. This gives the protein CASSYFRGGRGTEAFF. The chain combines TRBV6-5 with TRBJ1-1; possible D gene TRBD1, 6 bases. In germline, CDR1 is MNHEY, CDR2 SVGAGI. The V end lost 3 bases, the J end lost 4 bases, and 18 bases lay between the germline ends. The CDR3 totals 16 residues.

The chain recombines TRBV30 with TRBJ1-5; 7 bases are shared with TRBD1. The length of the CDR3 is 13 residues. Looked up from germline, CDR1 is GTSNPN and CDR2 is SVGIG (reference sequence). Losses at the gene ends were 5 bases for V and 7 bases for J; bases not matched to a gene: 8. The CDR3 sequence: CAWATGVGQPQHF. The CDR3, as DNA: TGTGCCTGGGCTACAGGGGTGGGCCAGCCCCAGCATTTT.

The gene calls are TRBV6-5 and TRBJ1-5; a possible D gene is TRBD1 (6 bases). V was clipped by 3 bases and J by 0 bases, with 12 bases between them. CDR3 size: 16 residues. Germline CDR1 reads MNHEY; CDR2 reads SVGAGI. CDR3 sequence (DNA): TGTGCCAGCAGTTATGGACAGAAGTATAGCAATCAGCCCCAGCATTTT. Protein: CASSYGQKYSNQPQHF.

The chain is built from TRBV7-2 and TRBJ1-6, with 8 bases aligning to TRBD1. Germline V gene data show CDR1 as SGHTA and CDR2 as FQGNSA. CDR3 length equals 14 residues. After removal of 5 bases from V and 7 bases from J, the junction contained 4 bases not matched to a gene. CDR3 in amino acids: CASSNRDRNSPLHF. In DNA form, the CDR3 reads TGTGCCAGCAGCAACCGGGACAGGAATTCACCCCTCCACTTT.

CDR3 loop: CASSLRTSGPYEQYF. In DNA, the CDR3 is TGTGCCAGCAGCCTCAGGACTAGCGGGCCCTACGAGCAGTACTTC. The V and J genes are TRBV13 and TRBJ2-7; 11 nucleotides line up with TRBD2. Looked up from germline, CDR1 is PRHDT and CDR2 is FYEKMQ (reference sequence). V lost 5 bases and J lost 2; bases outside the gene matches: 5. The CDR3 length is 15 residues.

The V call is TRBV11-2, the J call TRBJ2-7, with 7 positions matching TRBD2. The CDR3 covers 13 residues. V was pared by 5 bases and J by 2 bases, with 3 bases of the junction left unmatched. CDR1 is SGHAT, CDR2 FQNNGV, per germline. CDR3 sequence reads: CASSVGGTYEQYF. The CDR3 nucleotides are TGTGCCAGCAGCGTGGGGGGGACCTACGAGCAGTACTTC. The variable domain in full, with the rest retrieved from reference TRBV11-2 and TRBJ2-7, is EAGVAQSPRYKIIEKRQSVAFWCNPISGHATLYWYQQILGQGPKLLIQFQNNGVVDDSQLPKDRFSAERLKGVDSTLKIQPAKLEDSAVYLCASSVGGTYEQYFGPGTRLTVT.

Details on this clone: Other DNA sequences from this sample encode an identical CDR3 as well. The chain carries TRBV5-1 and TRBJ2-7; 8 positions agree with TRBD2. The CDR3 has 14 amino acids. After removal of 1 base from V and 7 bases from J, the junction contained 7 bases not matched to a gene. CDR1 is SGHRS, CDR2 YFSETQ, per germline. The CDR3 reads CASSLTSGTGEQYF. The CDR3 DNA reads as TGCGCCAGCAGCTTGACTAGCGGTACGGGGGAGCAGTACTTC.

CDR3 protein: CASLGTSGVEQFF. As DNA, the CDR3 is TGTGCCAGTTTGGGGACTAGCGGGGTTGAGCAGTTCTTC. V and J are TRBV2 and TRBJ2-1; 13 bases agree with TRBD2. Trimming cost V 9 bases and J 9 bases; bases outside gene matches: 5. This CDR3 spans 13 amino acids. From germline, CDR1 is SNHLY and CDR2 FYNNEI. Combining the CDR3 with reference TRBV2 and TRBJ2-1 gives the whole variable domain EPEVTQTPSHQVTQMGQEVILRCVPISNHLYFYWYRQILGQKVEFLVSFYNNEISEKSEIFDDQFSVERPDGSNFTLKIRSTKLEDSAMYFCASLGTSGVEQFFGPGTRLTVL.

The V call is TRBV13, the J call TRBJ2-1; D uncertain. V was trimmed by 5 bases and J by 4 bases, leaving 9 bases between them. Germline lookup yields CDR1 PRHDT and CDR2 FYEKMQ (reference sequence). The CDR3 contains 13 residues. CDR3 sequence reads: CASSPTTYNEQFF. CDR3 DNA: TGTGCCAGCAGCCCAACTACATACAATGAGCAGTTCTTC.

V is TRBV9 and J is TRBJ2-7; 14 positions match TRBD2. There are 14 residues in the CDR3. Germline V gene data show CDR1 as SGDLS and CDR2 as YYNGEE. V trimming: 4 bases; J trimming: 7 bases; junction bases outside the gene matches: 4. CDR3 in amino acids: CASSLGTSGSEQYF. CDR3 nucleotide sequence: TGTGCCAGCAGCCTCGGGACTAGCGGGAGTGAGCAGTACTTC.

V and J are TRBV5-6 and TRBJ2-7, with 10 bases identical to TRBD1. CDR1 is SGHDT, CDR2 YYEEEE, per germline. The CDR3 runs 14 residues. The J segment lost 5 bases and the V segment lost 6 bases, leaving 8 bases of the junction unmatched. The CDR3 DNA reads TGTGCCAGCACTTTGGACAGGGGGGACCACGAGCAGTACTTC. This translates into CASTLDRGDHEQYF.

This rearrangement joins TRBV12-3 or TRBV12-4 to TRBJ1-5; D is unclear. This CDR3 is 13 amino acids long. Trimming pared 8 bases from V and 5 bases from J, leaving 13 bases between. The CDR3 DNA reads as TGTGCCAGCGGACTCAGTGGGTATCAGCCCCAGCATTTT. The encoded protein is CASGLSGYQPQHF.

The chain combines TRBV19 with TRBJ2-5, with 11 bases aligning to TRBD2. CDR1 LNHDA and CDR2 SQIVND come from the germline V gene (reference sequence). After removal of 0 bases from V and 7 bases from J, the junction contained 7 bases not matched to a gene. CDR3 length: 16 amino acids. The CDR3 here is CASSIDLAGGPGTQYF. The CDR3 DNA reads TGTGCCAGTAGTATAGATCTAGCGGGGGGCCCTGGGACCCAGTACTTC.

J is TRBJ2-7 and V is TRBV7-8, with a possible D match to TRBD2 (5 bases). Between the trimmed V and J ends, which lost 4 bases and 0 bases, there was a span of 13 bases. The CDR3 is made up of 15 amino acids. Germline CDR1 reads SGHVS; CDR2 reads FQNEAQ. For the CDR3, the DNA is TGTGCCAGCAGCTCCCGACGGGATAGCTCCTACGAGCAGTACTTC. Translating gives CASSSRRDSSYEQYF.

This clone was seen only once. V and J are TRBV5-4 and TRBJ2-2; possibly TRBD1 for D (5 bases). V shed 0 bases and J shed 4 bases, with 13 bases lying between them. CDR3 length equals 16 residues. Looked up from germline, CDR1 is SGHNT and CDR2 is YYREEE (reference sequence). The CDR3 DNA follows: TGTGCCAGCAGCTTGGAAAGGGGCGATGGCACCGGGGAGCTGTTTTTT. Its protein is CASSLERGDGTGELFF. Full variable domain (missing parts from reference TRBV5-4 and TRBJ2-2): ETGVTQSPTHLIKTRGQQVTLRCSSQSGHNTVSWYQQALGQGPQFIFQYYREEENGRGNFPPRFSGLQFPNYSSELNVNALELDDSALYLCASSLERGDGTGELFFGEGSRLTVL.

J is TRBJ2-7 and V is TRBV6-2 or TRBV6-3; TRBD2 might be the D (6 bases). Germline-derived CDR1 and CDR2 are MNHEY and SVGEGT. V lost 4 bases and J 1 base, leaving 11 bases between the germline ends. The CDR3 extends over 14 amino acids. The DNA of the CDR3 is TGTGCCAGCAGTTCCGGACTACCGTCCTACGAGCAGTACTTC. It encodes CASSSGLPSYEQYF.

This chain connects TRBV28 to TRBJ1-5; 9 positions match TRBD1. Trimming cost V 3 bases and J 2 bases; bases outside gene matches: 5. This CDR3 is built from 16 residues. Germline V gives CDR1 MDHEN, CDR2 SYDVKM. The CDR3 DNA follows: TGTGCCAGCAGTTTTATAGACAGGGGGGGCAATCAGCCCCAGCATTTT. Encoded protein: CASSFIDRGGNQPQHF.

The genes are TRBV5-1 and TRBJ2-7, with a tentative D call TRBD1 (6 bases). The CDR3 extends over 17 amino acids. Germline V gene data show CDR1 as SGHRS and CDR2 as YFSETQ. Trimming left V 0 bases short and J 2 bases short, with 18 bases between. CDR3 nucleotide sequence: TGCGCCAGCAGCTTGGCCGGCGTGGACAGAGTACCCTACGAGCAGTACTTC. This translates into CASSLAGVDRVPYEQYF.

The chain has TRBV2 and TRBJ2-1, with 10 bases lining up with TRBD2. Trimming at V came to 0 bases and at J to 9 bases, leaving 14 bases not matched to a gene. Germline values: CDR1 SNHLY, CDR2 FYNNEI. The CDR3 sequence is 18 residues long. The CDR3 loop is CASSEAGLAGVRRGEQFF. The DNA of the CDR3 is TGTGCCAGCAGTGAAGCGGGGCTAGCGGGAGTACGTCGGGGTGAGCAGTTCTTC.

In its sample, this clone was seen once. This chain joins TRBV6-1 and TRBJ2-2; weak D call: TRBD2 (6 bases). V gave up 3 bases and J gave up 6 bases, with 17 bases separating them. Germline assignment: CDR1 MNHNS and CDR2 SASEGT. The CDR3 contains 16 residues. CDR3 protein: CASSDQTSKSPGELFF. Here the CDR3 DNA reads TGTGCCAGCAGTGACCAGACTAGTAAGTCCCCCGGGGAGCTGTTTTTT.